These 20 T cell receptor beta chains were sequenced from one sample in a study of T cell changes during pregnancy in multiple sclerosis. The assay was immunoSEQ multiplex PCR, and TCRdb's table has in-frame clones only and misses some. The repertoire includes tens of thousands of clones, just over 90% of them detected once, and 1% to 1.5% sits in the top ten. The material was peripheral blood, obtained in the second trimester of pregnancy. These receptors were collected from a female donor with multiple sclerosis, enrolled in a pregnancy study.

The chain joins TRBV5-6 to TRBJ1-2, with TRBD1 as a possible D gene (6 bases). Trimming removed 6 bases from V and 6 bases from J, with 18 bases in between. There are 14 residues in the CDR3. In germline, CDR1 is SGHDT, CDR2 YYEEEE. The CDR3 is CASTALNRDNGYTF. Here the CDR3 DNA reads TGTGCCAGCACGGCCCTGAACAGGGATAATGGCTACACCTTC.

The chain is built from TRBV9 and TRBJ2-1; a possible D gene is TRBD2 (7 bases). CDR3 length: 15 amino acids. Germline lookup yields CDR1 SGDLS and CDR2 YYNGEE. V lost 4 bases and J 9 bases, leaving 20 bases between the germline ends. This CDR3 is CASSLWGGGTSEQFF. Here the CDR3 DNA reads TGTGCCAGCAGCCTATGGGGGGGCGGTACGAGTGAGCAGTTCTTC.

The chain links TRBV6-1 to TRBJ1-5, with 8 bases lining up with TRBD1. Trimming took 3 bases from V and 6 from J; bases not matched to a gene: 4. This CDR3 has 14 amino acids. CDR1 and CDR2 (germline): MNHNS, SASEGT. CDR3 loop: CASSDPTGVQPQHF. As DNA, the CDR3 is TGTGCCAGCAGTGATCCGACAGGGGTTCAGCCCCAGCATTTT.

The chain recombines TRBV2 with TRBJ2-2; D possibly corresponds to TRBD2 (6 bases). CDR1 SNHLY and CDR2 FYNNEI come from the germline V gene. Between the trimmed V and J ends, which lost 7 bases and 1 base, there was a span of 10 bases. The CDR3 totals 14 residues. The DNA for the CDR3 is TGTGCCAGCACGGGAGAGCTGAACACCGGGGAGCTGTTTTTT. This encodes CASTGELNTGELFF.

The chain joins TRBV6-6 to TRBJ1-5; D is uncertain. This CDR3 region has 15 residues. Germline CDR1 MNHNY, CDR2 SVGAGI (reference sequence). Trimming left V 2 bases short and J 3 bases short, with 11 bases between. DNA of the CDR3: TGTGCCAGCAGTTACCTCGGCGGGGACAATCAGCCCCAGCATTTT. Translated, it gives CASSYLGGDNQPQHF.

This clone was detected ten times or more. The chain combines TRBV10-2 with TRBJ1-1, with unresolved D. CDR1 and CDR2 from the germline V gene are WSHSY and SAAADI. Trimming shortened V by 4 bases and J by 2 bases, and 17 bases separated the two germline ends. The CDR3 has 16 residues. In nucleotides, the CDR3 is TGCGCCAGCAGTGCCTTTACACCTCGGGGAAACACTGAAGCTTTCTTT. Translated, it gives CASSAFTPRGNTEAFF.

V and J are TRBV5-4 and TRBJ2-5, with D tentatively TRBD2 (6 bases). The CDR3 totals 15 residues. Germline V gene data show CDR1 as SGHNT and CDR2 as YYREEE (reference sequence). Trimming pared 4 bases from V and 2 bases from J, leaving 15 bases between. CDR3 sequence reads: CASSPSLGGQETQYF. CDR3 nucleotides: TGTGCCAGCAGCCCCTCTCTCGGGGGACAAGAGACCCAGTACTTC.

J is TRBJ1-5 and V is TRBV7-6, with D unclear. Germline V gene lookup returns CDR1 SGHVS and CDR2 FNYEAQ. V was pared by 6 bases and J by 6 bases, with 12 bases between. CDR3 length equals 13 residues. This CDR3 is CASSRGSGQPQHF. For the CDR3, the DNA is TGTGCCAGCAGTCGAGGTAGCGGTCAGCCCCAGCATTTT.

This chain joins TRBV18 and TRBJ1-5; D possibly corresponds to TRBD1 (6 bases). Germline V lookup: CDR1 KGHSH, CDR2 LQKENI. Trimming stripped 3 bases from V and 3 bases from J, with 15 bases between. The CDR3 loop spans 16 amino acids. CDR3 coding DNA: TGTGCCAGCTCACCGAGGGTCGGACAGTTCAATCAGCCCCAGCATTTT. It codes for CASSPRVGQFNQPQHF.

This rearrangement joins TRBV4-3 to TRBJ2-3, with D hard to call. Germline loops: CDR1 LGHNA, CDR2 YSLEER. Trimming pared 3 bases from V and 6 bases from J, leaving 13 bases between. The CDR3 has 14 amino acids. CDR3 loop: CASSQSGFKDTQYF. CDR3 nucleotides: TGCGCCAGCAGCCAGTCAGGTTTTAAGGATACGCAGTATTTT.

The CDR3 coding sequence is TGTGCCAGCAGTTCCTCTCCGGTCTCCTATAATTCACCCCTCCACTTT. It specifies CASSSSPVSYNSPLHF. The chain recombines TRBV27 with TRBJ1-6; D remains unclear. The length of the CDR3 is 16 residues. Trimming stripped 4 bases from V and 0 bases from J, with 10 bases between. The germline CDR1 and CDR2 sequences are MNHEY and SMNVEV (reference sequence).

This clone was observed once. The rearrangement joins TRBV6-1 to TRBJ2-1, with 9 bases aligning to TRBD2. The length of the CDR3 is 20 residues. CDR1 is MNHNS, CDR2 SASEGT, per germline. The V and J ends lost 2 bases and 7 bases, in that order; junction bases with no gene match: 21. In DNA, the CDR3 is TGTGCCAGCAGTGAACACCACCCCTCTAGTGGCGGGGGGGCCTTAAATGAGCAGTTCTTC. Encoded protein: CASSEHHPSSGGGALNEQFF.

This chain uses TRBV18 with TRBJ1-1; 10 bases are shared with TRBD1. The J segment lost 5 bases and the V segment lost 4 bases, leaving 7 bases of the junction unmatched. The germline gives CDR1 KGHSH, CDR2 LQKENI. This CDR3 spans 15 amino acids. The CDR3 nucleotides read TGTGCCAGCTCACAGGGACAGGGGAGTTTGACTGAAGCTTTCTTT. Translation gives CASSQGQGSLTEAFF. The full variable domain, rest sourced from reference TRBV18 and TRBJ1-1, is NAGVMQNPRHLVRRRGQEARLRCSPMKGHSHVYWYRQLPEEGLKFMVYLQKENIIDESGMPKERFSAEFPKEGPSILRIQQVVRGDSAAYFCASSQGQGSLTEAFFGQGTRLTVV.

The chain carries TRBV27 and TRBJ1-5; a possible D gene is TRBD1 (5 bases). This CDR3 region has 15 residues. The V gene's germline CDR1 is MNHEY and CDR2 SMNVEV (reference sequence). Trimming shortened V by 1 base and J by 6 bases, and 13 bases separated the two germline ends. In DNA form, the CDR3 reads TGTGCCAGCAGTTTATTAGCGCTCGGGGGTCAGCCCCAGCATTTT. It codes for CASSLLALGGQPQHF.

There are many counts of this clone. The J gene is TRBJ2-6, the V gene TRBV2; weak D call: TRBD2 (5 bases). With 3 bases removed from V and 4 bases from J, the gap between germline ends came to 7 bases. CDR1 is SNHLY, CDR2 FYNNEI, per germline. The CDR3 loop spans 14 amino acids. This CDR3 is CASSEVAGANVLTF. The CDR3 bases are TGTGCCAGCAGTGAGGTAGCGGGGGCCAACGTCCTGACTTTC.

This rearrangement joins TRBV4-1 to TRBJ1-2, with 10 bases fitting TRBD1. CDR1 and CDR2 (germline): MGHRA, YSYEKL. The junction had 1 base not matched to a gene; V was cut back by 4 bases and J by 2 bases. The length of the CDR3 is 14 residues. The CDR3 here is CASSRDRGNYGYTF. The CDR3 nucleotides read TGCGCCAGCAGCCGGGACAGGGGAAACTATGGCTACACCTTC.

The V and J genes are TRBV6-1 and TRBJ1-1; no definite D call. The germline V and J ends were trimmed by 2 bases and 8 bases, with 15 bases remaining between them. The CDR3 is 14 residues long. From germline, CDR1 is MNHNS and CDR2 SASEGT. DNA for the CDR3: TGTGCCAGCAGTGAAAGGCTGCAGGCCCCCGAAGCTTTCTTT. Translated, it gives CASSERLQAPEAFF.

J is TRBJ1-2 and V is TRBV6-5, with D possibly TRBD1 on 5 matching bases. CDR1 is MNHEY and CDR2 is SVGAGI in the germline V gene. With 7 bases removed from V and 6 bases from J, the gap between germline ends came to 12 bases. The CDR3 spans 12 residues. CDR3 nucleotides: TGTGCCAGCATACCACAGGTGCATGGCTACACCTTC. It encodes CASIPQVHGYTF.

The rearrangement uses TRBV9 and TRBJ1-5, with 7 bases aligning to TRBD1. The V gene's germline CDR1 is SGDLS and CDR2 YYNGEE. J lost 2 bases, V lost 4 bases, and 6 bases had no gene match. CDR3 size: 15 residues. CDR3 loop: CASSPGTGGNQPQHF. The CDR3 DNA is TGTGCCAGCAGCCCAGGAACAGGGGGCAATCAGCCCCAGCATTTT.

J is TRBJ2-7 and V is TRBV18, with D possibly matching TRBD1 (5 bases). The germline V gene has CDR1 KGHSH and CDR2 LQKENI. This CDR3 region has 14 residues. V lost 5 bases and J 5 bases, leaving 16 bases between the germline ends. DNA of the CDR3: TGTGCCAGCTCAAGTCAGGCAGGGCTCCACGAGCAGTACTTC. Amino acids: CASSSQAGLHEQYF.